The rows below give T cell receptor beta chains drawn from one sample of a study of blood T cell repertoires in COVID-19. Sequencing used immunoSEQ multiplex PCR; TCRdb keeps in-frame clones, though not all of them. The sample includes about 230,000 clones, about 85% of them seen just once. The sequenced sample consisted of peripheral blood. The receptors were gathered from a woman older than 75 with acute or convalescent COVID-19. Each CDR3 is given with its conserved first and last residue. D genes are given only for firm matches. Size tells how often a clone was seen (once, few, many) or the class of an expanded clone, and some rows leave it out.

j_gene,abundance,v_gene,d_gene,CDR3aa,CDR3nt
TRBJ2-2,-,TRBV3-1/TRBV3-2,-,CASSQLRDFNTGELFF,TGTGCCAGCAGCCAATTGCGGGACTTTAACACCGGGGAGCTGTTTTTT
TRBJ2-2,-,TRBV5-4,TRBD2,CASSRSGRSDTGELFF,TGTGCCAGCAGCCGGAGCGGGAGGTCCGACACCGGGGAGCTGTTTTTT
TRBJ1-2,-,TRBV19,-,CASSMTPGGAGYGYTF,TGTGCCAGTAGTATGACCCCCGGGGGGGCAGGCTATGGCTACACCTTC
TRBJ2-6,once,TRBV21-1,-,CASSGHRVSHSGANVLTF,TGTGCCAGCAGCGGGCACAGGGTCAGTCACTCTGGGGCCAACGTCCTGACTTTC
TRBJ1-1,many,TRBV10-3,-,CAISDPRAPNLAFF,TGTGCCATCAGTGACCCCAGGGCCCCGAATTTAGCTTTCTTT
TRBJ1-1,-,TRBV19,-,CASSTQSNTEAFF,TGTGCCAGTAGTACTCAGTCGAACACTGAAGCTTTCTTT
TRBJ1-1,-,TRBV3-1/TRBV3-2,TRBD1,CASRLGQGGTEAFF,TGTGCCAGCAGGCTCGGACAGGGGGGGACTGAAGCTTTCTTT
TRBJ2-3,-,TRBV11-3,-,CASSLEVNSAQYF,TGTGCCAGCAGCTTAGAGGTCAATAGCGCGCAGTATTTT
TRBJ2-7,-,TRBV7-7,TRBD1,CASSAAGTESYEQYF,TGTGCCAGCAGCGCGGCCGGGACAGAGTCCTACGAGCAGTACTTC
TRBJ1-2,-,TRBV5-8,TRBD1,CASSWGQNYGYTF,TGTGCCAGCAGCTGGGGACAGAACTATGGCTACACCTTC
TRBJ2-1,few,TRBV7-9,TRBD1,CASSSVGTAYNEQFF,TGTGCCAGCAGCTCCGTCGGGACAGCCTACAATGAGCAGTTCTTC
TRBJ1-4,-,TRBV6-4,-,CASSVMGREKLFF,TGTGCCAGCAGTGTAATGGGGCGTGAAAAACTGTTTTTT
TRBJ2-1,-,TRBV20-1,-,CSASHGSSYNEQFF,TGCAGTGCTAGTCACGGGAGCTCCTACAATGAGCAGTTCTTC
TRBJ1-1,-,TRBV6-5,TRBD1,CASSLNRGPNTEAFF,TGTGCCAGCAGTCTGAACAGGGGGCCGAACACTGAAGCTTTCTTT
TRBJ2-2,-,TRBV3-1/TRBV3-2,TRBD1,CASSLGQGNTGELFF,TGTGCCAGCAGCCTCGGACAGGGGAACACCGGGGAGCTGTTTTTT
TRBJ2-3,-,TRBV4-1,TRBD2,CASSQDGVAGVGTQYF,TGCGCCAGCAGCCAAGACGGAGTAGCGGGAGTCGGTACGCAGTATTTT
TRBJ2-3,-,TRBV18,-,CASSKSGGRTDTQYF,TGTGCCAGCTCAAAGTCGGGCGGGCGCACAGATACGCAGTATTTT
TRBJ2-7,-,TRBV10-3,-,CAIRETGTNAYEQYF,TGTGCCATCAGGGAAACCGGGACAAATGCCTACGAGCAGTACTTC
TRBJ1-1,-,TRBV6-2/TRBV6-3,-,CASSPPIQTEAFF,TGTGCCAGCAGCCCCCCCATACAAACTGAAGCTTTCTTT
TRBJ2-2,few,TRBV11-1,TRBD1,CASSKTGTGGTGELFF,TGTGCCAGCAGCAAGACCGGGACAGGGGGCACCGGGGAGCTGTTTTTT
TRBJ2-3,once,TRBV14,TRBD2,CASSQVGGLAGRTDTQYF,TGTGCCAGCAGCCAAGTCGGAGGACTAGCGGGGCGCACAGATACGCAGTATTTT
TRBJ2-5,-,TRBV28,-,CASRWSQETQYF,TGTGCCAGCAGGTGGAGTCAAGAGACCCAGTACTTC
TRBJ2-2,-,TRBV10-3,-,CAISESKGDTGELFF,TGTGCCATCAGTGAGTCGAAGGGGGACACCGGGGAGCTGTTTTTT
TRBJ2-2,once,TRBV19,TRBD2,CASTRLAWMGGELFF,TGTGCCAGTACAAGACTAGCGTGGATGGGGGGGGAGCTGTTTTTT